These 13 T cell receptor beta chains were all obtained from the same sample, sequenced in a study of PD-1 blockade in classical Hodgkin lymphoma. Repertoires were generated with immunoSEQ multiplex PCR, while TCRdb's copy carries only in-frame clones and drops some. This sample carries over 20,000 clones, less than 75% of them seen once, and the ten largest clones take about 27%. Time point given: cycle 4 day 1 (C4D1), after more than five weeks of nivolumab. Every patient experienced relapse after autologous stem cell transplantation, and brentuximab vedotin exposure varied. The source was peripheral blood mononuclear cells (PBMCs), collected before the fourth cycle of nivolumab. The receptors stem from a human donor with classical Hodgkin lymphoma.

The V and J genes are TRBV11-2 and TRBJ1-3, with D perhaps TRBD1 (5 bases). V was cut by 7 bases and J by 7 bases, with 14 bases left in between. This CDR3 is 13 amino acids long. Germline-derived CDR1 and CDR2 are SGHAT and FQNNGV. The CDR3 nucleotides read TGTGCCAGCACCATCTCAGGGCTGAACACCATATATTTT. It yields the protein CASTISGLNTIYF.

This chain uses TRBV7-8 with TRBJ2-2, with 7 bases identical to TRBD1. The CDR3 runs 15 residues. The junction had 5 bases not matched to a gene; V was cut back by 5 bases and J by 2 bases. Germline V lookup: CDR1 SGHVS, CDR2 FQNEAQ. The CDR3 DNA follows: TGTGCCAGCAGCCGACAGGGTAGAAACACCGGGGAGCTGTTTTTT. Translation gives CASSRQGRNTGELFF.

This clone was observed a handful of times. The chain uses TRBV14 and TRBJ2-3, with D perhaps being TRBD1 or TRBD2 (5 bases each). The CDR3 length is 14 residues. CDR1 is SGHDN, CDR2 FVKESK, per germline. Trimming took off 5 bases at V and 7 bases at J, with 16 bases between the two ends. Written as DNA, the CDR3 is TGTGCCAGCAGCAGGGGACCCTCGGATTATACGCAGTATTTT. Amino acids: CASSRGPSDYTQYF.

This sequence joins TRBV7-8 and TRBJ2-3; perhaps TRBD2 as D (6 bases). Per germline, CDR1 SGHVS and CDR2 FQNEAQ. V was trimmed by 1 base and J by 2 bases, leaving 10 bases between them. The CDR3 runs 15 residues. This CDR3 is CASSLDLGLTDTQYF. The CDR3 region has the DNA TGTGCCAGCAGCTTAGATCTGGGACTCACAGATACGCAGTATTTT.

The V and J genes are TRBV7-9 and TRBJ1-3; D perhaps matches TRBD1 (5 bases). Trimming stripped 3 bases from V and 0 bases from J, with 12 bases between. The CDR3 is 16 residues long. The germline gives CDR1 SEHNR, CDR2 FQNEAQ (reference sequence). CDR3 sequence reads: CASSLGVRPSGNTIYF. The CDR3 coding sequence is TGTGCCAGCAGCTTGGGGGTACGACCCTCTGGAAACACCATATATTTT.

In its sample, this clone ranks as medium-sized. Other DNA sequences from this sample encode an identical CDR3 as well. The chain recombines TRBV6-5 with TRBJ1-1, with D unclear. This CDR3 is 10 amino acids long. Trimming stripped 8 bases from V and 5 bases from J, with 6 bases between. Germline CDR1 reads MNHEY; CDR2 reads SVGAGI. Here the CDR3 DNA reads TGTGCCAGCGGGAGTACTGAAGCTTTCTTT. Its translation: CASGSTEAFF.

The chain recombines TRBV6-5 with TRBJ1-6; tentatively, D is TRBD1 (5 bases). This CDR3 is built from 12 residues. V lost 7 bases and J lost 14, with 15 bases in between. CDR1 and CDR2 (germline): MNHEY, SVGAGI. CDR3 in DNA: TGTGCCAGCACGGCGGGCCCAGGGACCCTCCACTTT. Translated: CASTAGPGTLHF.

This clone came up a few times. Other DNA sequences within the sample encode an identical CDR3. The chain recombines TRBV7-2 with TRBJ1-1, with a possible D match to TRBD1 (5 bases). Germline V gene sequence: CDR1 SGHTA, CDR2 FQGNSA. V dropped 0 bases and J dropped 5 bases, with 10 bases sitting between them. The CDR3 totals 14 residues. The CDR3 region has the DNA TGTGCCAGCAGCTTAGCGGGAGGACATACTGAAGCTTTCTTT. Amino acids: CASSLAGGHTEAFF.

The rearrangement uses TRBV5-1 and TRBJ2-5; tentative D call: TRBD1 (5 bases). There are 15 residues in the CDR3. Trimming removed 0 bases from V and 2 bases from J, with 11 bases in between. Germline lookup yields CDR1 SGHRS and CDR2 YFSETQ. This chain's CDR3 is CASSLGLGPQETQYF. The CDR3, as DNA: TGCGCCAGCAGCTTGGGGTTGGGGCCACAAGAGACCCAGTACTTC.

This clone was recorded once. The rearrangement links TRBV27 to TRBJ1-2; perhaps TRBD1 as D (5 bases). The germline CDR1 and CDR2 sequences are MNHEY and SMNVEV (reference sequence). The CDR3 runs 13 residues. Trimming shortened V by 4 bases and J by 8 bases, and 14 bases separated the two germline ends. The CDR3 reads CASSSGHYGGYTF. CDR3 DNA sequence: TGTGCCAGCAGTTCAGGACATTACGGGGGCTACACCTTC.

The chain has TRBV27 and TRBJ2-7; 9 bases fit TRBD2. Germline lookup yields CDR1 MNHEY and CDR2 SMNVEV (reference sequence). The V and J ends lost 1 base and 5 bases, in that order; junction bases with no gene match: 9. The CDR3 is 16 amino acids. DNA for the CDR3: TGTGCCAGCAGTTTATTAGCGGGGGATGATGTTCACGAGCAGTACTTC. The encoded protein is CASSLLAGDDVHEQYF.

The chain links TRBV7-2 to TRBJ1-5, with a possible D match to TRBD1 (6 bases). V shed 5 bases and J shed 4 bases, with 18 bases lying between them. From germline, CDR1 is SGHTA and CDR2 FQGNSA. The CDR3 is 16 residues long. The CDR3 here is CASSPRSRDINQPQHF. DNA for the CDR3: TGTGCCAGCAGCCCGAGGAGTCGGGACATAAATCAGCCCCAGCATTTT.

The chain links TRBV28 to TRBJ1-4; perhaps TRBD1 as D (6 bases). Trimming took off 7 bases at V and 0 bases at J, with 15 bases between the two ends. The CDR3 is 16 residues long. Germline values: CDR1 MDHEN, CDR2 SYDVKM. This CDR3 is CASTRIRQATNEKLFF. CDR3 DNA sequence: TGTGCCAGCACCCGGATCAGACAGGCAACTAATGAAAAACTGTTTTTT.